This TCR beta chain is from a study of cytomegalovirus exposure and HLA in healthy donors. PCR was performed using 60 Vbeta and 13 Jbeta primers. TCRdb's table, derived via immunoSEQ multiplex PCR, lists solely in-frame clones and lacks some. The sample has about 170,000 clones, 75% seen once. The germline gives CDR1 SGHRS, CDR2 YFSETQ. The CDR3 is made up of 15 amino acids. The V segment lost 9 bases and the J segment 6 bases; nucleotides outside the gene matches: 14. Source material: PBMCs. V is TRBV5-1 and J is TRBJ1-1; 10 nucleotides align to TRBD1. The source is a woman in her fifties or sixties in good health and CMV-seropositive. The DNA of the CDR3 is TGCGCCACCCAAGAGGGGACAGGGGTCCCGGCTGAAGCTTTCTTT. This sequence encodes CATQEGTGVPAEAFF.